This paragraph reports one TCR beta chain. CDR3 length: 16 amino acids. V was clipped by 5 bases and J by 6 bases, with 20 bases between them. In germline, CDR1 is SEHNR, CDR2 FQNEAQ (reference sequence). This sample was taken from a study of OX40 agonist ivuxolimab in advanced cancers. Turning to the study itself: Clinicians treated patients with ivuxolimab, an agonistic anti-OX40 (CD134) antibody.

Measured with immunoSEQ multiplex PCR; TCRdb has only the in-frame clones, and not every one. The sample has about 9,700 clones, just over 75% seen once. The sample was CD4+ or CD8+ T cells sorted from blood, taken in a trial of the OX40 agonist ivuxolimab. The V and J genes are TRBV7-9 and TRBJ2-1; tentative D call: TRBD1 (6 bases). The sequence was collected from an adult with an advanced solid tumor such as melanoma, head and neck, liver or kidney cancer. The CDR3 sequence is CASSARGRIGGNEQFF. For the CDR3, the DNA is TGTGCCAGCAGCGCCAGGGGACGGATAGGGGGCAATGAGCAGTTCTTC.